This TCR beta chain derives from a study of CD8 T cells in ankylosing spondylitis. TCRdb used MiXCR to reprocess the 5' RACE reads, holding one entry per CDR3 protein. The sample carries 200,000 to 250,000 distinct CDR3 sequences, about a quarter recorded once. This receptor was taken from a male donor with ankylosing spondylitis or in good health (not recorded which). The sample taken for sequencing was blood, either unsorted or a sorted T cell fraction (not recorded which).

CDR3 in amino acids: CASSLGLGGYGYTF. CDR3 coding DNA: TGTGCCAGCAGCCTAGGGCTTGGGGGCTATGGCTACACCTTC. This chain links TRBV5-4 with TRBJ1-2, with D perhaps TRBD1 (5 bases). Germline CDR1 is SGHNT and CDR2 is YYREEE (reference sequence). V was shortened by 4 bases and J by 4 bases, with 14 bases between the two germline ends. CDR3 length equals 14 residues.